This record concerns one T cell receptor (beta chain) sequence. Looked up from germline, CDR1 is KGHSH and CDR2 is LQKENI. The ends were cut back, 4 bases at V and 0 bases at J, with 15 bases in the middle. This CDR3 has 16 amino acids. Sequencing used immunoSEQ multiplex PCR; TCRdb keeps in-frame clones, though not all of them. Of about 75,000 clones listed, 70% to 90% are singletons. The data stem from a study of OX40 agonist ivuxolimab in advanced cancers. The chain couples TRBV18 to TRBJ1-2; weak D call: TRBD1 (6 bases). This sample comprised CD4+ or CD8+ T cells sorted from blood, obtained in a trial of the OX40 agonist ivuxolimab. The receptor was isolated from an adult with an advanced solid tumor such as melanoma, head and neck, liver or kidney cancer. CDR3 in amino acids: CASSLSKGDANYGYTF. CDR3 DNA sequence: TGTGCCAGCTCACTATCTAAGGGGGATGCTAACTATGGCTACACCTTC.